This T cell receptor (beta chain) comes out of a study of monozygotic twins with inflammatory bowel disease. This CDR3 region has 15 residues. Germline V CDR1 and CDR2: MDHEN, SYDVKM. TCRdb re-called the 5' RACE reads, yielding one record per CDR3 amino acid sequence without DNA. The sample table includes more than 350,000 distinct CDR3 sequences. The rearrangement joins TRBV28 to TRBJ1-1; without DNA, the TCRdb call of TRBD1 cannot be checked. The sequence derives from a human donor with ulcerative colitis or Crohn's disease, or a healthy co-twin of an affected twin (not recorded which). The specimen sequenced was blood. The CDR3 region is CASSPRQAARTEAFF. The full variable domain, completed using reference TRBV28 and TRBJ1-1, is DVKVTQSSRYLVKRTGEKVFLECVQDMDHENMFWYRQDPGLGLRLIYFSYDVKMKEKGDIPEGYSVSREKKERFSLILESASTNQTSMYLCASSPRQAARTEAFFGQGTRLTVV.